This TCR beta chain is drawn from a study of blood T cell repertoires in COVID-19. CDR3 length: 10 residues. V lost 8 bases and J lost 11, with 12 bases in between. CDR1 LNHDA and CDR2 SQIVND come from the germline V gene (reference sequence). How the authors handled the data: Researchers report that nucleated cell counts were estimated from reference gene primer amplification. Here immunoSEQ multiplex PCR was the method, and the copy in TCRdb shows in-frame clones only, minus some. That table is the source of V, J and clone size, and D and trimming were worked out from the DNA. The sample lists about 93,000 clones; 89% were seen once.

The clonotype was recovered from a man in his 60s with COVID-19, enrolled during active disease. This chain joins TRBV19 and TRBJ1-1, with D unclear. The specimen was peripheral blood. Here the CDR3 DNA reads TGTGCCAGTGGTTCCCCGAGGGCTTTCTTT. Residues: CASGSPRAFF.